A single sample gave rise to the 28 T cell receptor beta chains below, sequenced in a study of regulatory T cells in long-lasting Graves disease. Arm-PCR of CDR3 regions with iRepertoire HTBI primers generated TCR beta libraries. TCRdb called the multiplex PCR reads again in MiXCR, with one record for every CDR3 protein. Among around 480,000 distinct CDR3 sequences listed, 15% to 20% were seen once. Time point in this sample: newly diagnosed GD, antithyroid drugs for less than 3 months. The TCR library was made from RNA extracted from PBMCs. These data were likewise used in another study, on T cells in Graves' hyperthyroidism and ophthalmopathy.

Sample: peripheral blood mononuclear cells (PBMCs), taken at new diagnosis, from a patient treated with antithyroid drugs. All receptors come from a woman aged 35 to 59 with Graves disease.

This clonotype showed up many times. The genes are TRBV20-1 and TRBJ2-3; the D gene is possibly TRBD2 (5 bases). Deletions cut 6 bases from V and 6 bases from J, with 22 bases between. CDR1 is DFQATT, CDR2 SNEGSKA, per germline (reference sequence). This CDR3 has 15 residues. CDR3 sequence reads: CSAPPLRVLSDTQYF. For the CDR3, the DNA is TGCAGTGCGCCTCCGTTGCGGGTTCTTTCGGATACGCAGTATTTT.

At least ten counts were recorded for this clonotype. J is TRBJ2-1 and V is TRBV6-2 or TRBV6-3; TRBD2 matches 8 bases. Germline CDR1 MNHEY, CDR2 SVGEGT. The length of the CDR3 is 15 residues. V lost 5 bases to trimming and J lost 4 bases; unmatched junction nucleotides: 7. The CDR3, as DNA: TGTGCCAGCAGTGAGTTCCGGGGGGGGTACAATGAGCAGTTCTTC. This translates into CASSEFRGGYNEQFF.

This clonotype has more than one count but fewer than ten. The CDR3 DNA reads as TGTGCCAGCAGCGTAGAAGGTGCGGGGTTGGCCTACGAGCAGTACTTC. Protein product: CASSVEGAGLAYEQYF. This chain uses TRBV9 with TRBJ2-7, with D possibly matching TRBD2 (6 bases). The CDR3 totals 16 residues. In germline, CDR1 is SGDLS, CDR2 YYNGEE. Between the trimmed V and J ends, which lost 0 bases and 2 bases, there was a span of 15 bases.

In its sample, this clonotype was seen many times. The V call is TRBV13, the J call TRBJ2-2, with 7 bases lining up with TRBD1. This CDR3 has 15 residues. Germline assignment: CDR1 PRHDT and CDR2 FYEKMQ (reference sequence). J gave up 2 bases and V 6 bases, and 6 bases lay outside the gene matches. CDR3 amino acids: CASRPRTGNTGELFF. Written as DNA, the CDR3 is TGTGCCAGCAGACCACGGACAGGTAACACCGGGGAGCTGTTTTTT.

The table lists this clonotype with a few counts. This chain uses TRBV7-3 with TRBJ2-2; 9 nucleotides match TRBD2. This CDR3 spans 17 amino acids. Germline trimming cut 1 base from V and 5 bases from J; bases unmatched to any gene: 8. The germline V gene encodes CDR1 SGHTA and CDR2 FQGTGA. The CDR3 nucleotides are TGTGCCAGCAGCTTAAGGGCTAGCGGGGATGTAACCGGGGAGCTGTTTTTT. Translated, it gives CASSLRASGDVTGELFF.

This clonotype was seen repeatedly, ten times or more. The chain uses TRBV12-3 or TRBV12-4 and TRBJ1-1; 10 bases are a match to TRBD1. The CDR3 consists of 17 residues. V was clipped by 1 base and J by 1 base; unmatched bases: 6. The CDR3 sequence is CASSLDPRTGGNTEAFF. For the CDR3, the DNA is TGTGCCAGCAGTTTAGACCCTAGGACAGGGGGGAACACTGAAGCTTTCTTT.

Comment on this clonotype: Given a much more abundant clone one base away, this may be a read error. This chain connects TRBV20-1 to TRBJ2-3; no definite D call. Trimming took 3 bases from V and 1 from J, leaving 11 bases between them. This CDR3 has 14 residues. Germline assignment: CDR1 DFQATT and CDR2 SNEGSKA (reference sequence). CDR3 in amino acids: CSASDKAGTDTQYF. In nucleotides, the CDR3 is TGCAGTGCTAGTGACAAGGCGGGCACAGATACGCAGTATTTT.

This clonotype was detected a few times. J is TRBJ2-1 and V is TRBV7-9, with no clear D. Looked up from germline, CDR1 is SEHNR and CDR2 is FQNEAQ (reference sequence). The ends were cut back, 4 bases at V and 6 bases at J, with 16 bases in the middle. The CDR3 length is 15 residues. The CDR3 nucleotides read TGTGCCAGCAGCTCCCCTCGCCCCAATATCAATGAGCAGTTCTTC. Its translation: CASSSPRPNINEQFF.

The genes are TRBV7-3 and TRBJ1-2; perhaps TRBD1 as D (5 bases). V was trimmed by 1 base and J by 4 bases, leaving 13 bases between them. CDR1 and CDR2 (germline): SGHTA, FQGTGA. This CDR3 comprises 15 residues. As DNA, the CDR3 is TGTGCCAGCAGCTTAAGGGGGGGGATCGGCTATGGCTACACCTTC. Translating gives CASSLRGGIGYGYTF.

This clonotype was found a few times. The rearrangement joins TRBV12-3 or TRBV12-4 to TRBJ1-1; no definite D call. The CDR3 is 11 residues long. V dropped 6 bases and J dropped 6 bases, with 8 bases sitting between them. The DNA of the CDR3 is TGTGCCAGCAGACGGGCCCCTGAAGCTTTCTTT. Protein sequence: CASRRAPEAFF.

A word on this clonotype: The junction departs from germline at one end; a sequencing error may be responsible. The V call is TRBV2, the J call TRBJ2-2; 10 nucleotides align to TRBD1. The CDR3 length is 15 residues. Germline assignment: CDR1 SNHLY and CDR2 FYNNEI. The CDR3 bases are TGTGCCACAGCTGACAGGGGGCCGGACACCGGGGAGCTGCTTTTT. Translated, it gives CATADRGPDTGELLF.

This rearrangement joins TRBV4-1 to TRBJ1-5; a possible D gene is TRBD1 (6 bases). CDR3 size: 16 residues. V was shortened by 0 bases and J by 2 bases, with 11 bases between the two germline ends. From germline, CDR1 is MGHRA and CDR2 YSYEKL. Written as DNA, the CDR3 is TGCGCCAGCAGCCAAGATGGACAGTGGGGCAATCAGCCCCAGCATTTT. The encoded protein is CASSQDGQWGNQPQHF.

This clonotype was seen ten or more times. The J gene is TRBJ2-5, the V gene TRBV5-6, with a tentative D call TRBD1 (5 bases). This CDR3 comprises 15 residues. Germline V gene lookup returns CDR1 SGHDT and CDR2 YYEEEE. Trimming removed 0 bases at V and 5 bases at J, with 14 bases between. The CDR3 DNA reads as TGTGCCAGCAGCTTGGAGACGCTACAGGCTGAGACCCAGTACTTC. Amino acid sequence: CASSLETLQAETQYF.

The V gene is TRBV6-4, the J gene TRBJ1-2; 7 nucleotides line up with TRBD1. The CDR3 is 14 amino acids. Germline values: CDR1 MRHNA, CDR2 SNTAGT. Trimming took 8 bases from V and 4 from J; bases not matched to a gene: 10. The CDR3: CASGRDSIFYGYTF. The CDR3, as DNA: TGTGCCAGCGGTAGGGACAGTATCTTCTATGGCTACACCTTC.

As to this clonotype: The junction differs from germline at one of its ends, possibly a read error. J is TRBJ2-2 and V is TRBV15; D gene ambiguous. This CDR3 is 14 amino acids long. CDR1 and CDR2 from the germline V gene are LNHNV and YYDKDF (reference sequence). The CDR3 is CATGRDLDTGELFF. Written as DNA, the CDR3 is TGTGCCACCGGCAGAGATTTGGATACCGGGGAGCTGTTTTTT.

The CDR3 sequence: CASKSGQWNGYTF. CDR3 nucleotide sequence: TGTGCCAGTAAGTCAGGGCAATGGAATGGCTACACCTTC. This sequence joins TRBV6-1 and TRBJ1-2; perhaps TRBD1 as D (5 bases). Germline V CDR1 and CDR2: MNHNS, SASEGT. With 9 bases removed from V and 6 bases from J, the gap between germline ends came to 17 bases. The CDR3 loop spans 13 amino acids.

The chain carries TRBV20-1 and TRBJ2-5; D is unresolved. Germline CDR1 and CDR2: DFQATT and SNEGSKA (reference sequence). V was trimmed by 6 bases and J by 1 base, leaving 15 bases between them. CDR3 length equals 14 residues. The CDR3 loop is CSAPLIGSQETQYF. CDR3 nucleotides: TGCAGTGCCCCTCTAATCGGGTCCCAAGAGACCCAGTACTTC.

Turning to this clonotype: This could be a read error, since a much larger clone is one nucleotide away. This sequence joins TRBV11-3 and TRBJ2-2; D remains ambiguous. Trimming removed 3 bases from V and 6 bases from J, with 14 bases in between. This CDR3 has 15 amino acids. Germline CDR1 reads SGHNT; CDR2 reads YENEEA. The DNA of the CDR3 is TGTGCCAGCAGCTTGGGAAGGATGGGGTCCGGGGAGCTGTTTTTT. It translates to CASSLGRMGSGELFF.

The chain has TRBV7-3 and TRBJ1-1; TRBD1 matches 9 bases. V was pared by 1 base and J by 3 bases, with 12 bases of the junction left unmatched. The V gene's germline CDR1 is SGHTA and CDR2 FQGTGA. This CDR3 has 18 amino acids. CDR3 coding DNA: TGTGCCAGCAGCTTAAGGGCCCCCTCTACAGGGGGCTACACTGAAGCTTTCTTT. It translates to CASSLRAPSTGGYTEAFF.

A few counts support this clonotype. J is TRBJ2-3 and V is TRBV2; 13 bases map to TRBD2. The CDR3 runs 14 residues. Germline V gene data show CDR1 as SNHLY and CDR2 as FYNNEI. V gave up 6 bases and J gave up 6 bases; unmatched junction bases: 3. CDR3 coding DNA: TGTGCCAGCAGCGGGACTAGCGGGGTTGATACGCAGTATTTT. Translating gives CASSGTSGVDTQYF. The full variable domain, rest sourced from reference TRBV2 and TRBJ2-3, is EPEVTQTPSHQVTQMGQEVILRCVPISNHLYFYWYRQILGQKVEFLVSFYNNEISEKSEIFDDQFSVERPDGSNFTLKIRSTKLEDSAMYFCASSGTSGVDTQYFGPGTRLTVL.

The rearrangement uses TRBV20-1 and TRBJ1-3; D ambiguous. The germline CDR1 and CDR2 sequences are DFQATT and SNEGSKA (reference sequence). This CDR3 has 15 amino acids. V gave up 3 bases and J gave up 0 bases, with 12 bases separating them. The CDR3 here is CSASGLLISGNTIYF. For the CDR3, the DNA is TGCAGTGCTAGCGGACTGCTGATCTCTGGAAACACCATATATTTT.

This clonotype was counted at least ten times. The chain couples TRBV28 to TRBJ1-2; D is possibly TRBD1 (5 bases). The CDR3 has 13 residues. Germline V gene sequence: CDR1 MDHEN, CDR2 SYDVKM. Between the trimmed V and J ends, which lost 6 bases and 1 base, there was a span of 9 bases. CDR3 loop: CASRGTGNYGYTF. The CDR3 bases are TGTGCCAGCAGAGGGACGGGTAACTATGGCTACACCTTC.

The chain joins TRBV6-1 to TRBJ1-2; 8 bases map to TRBD1. Per the germline V gene, CDR1 is MNHNS and CDR2 is SASEGT. Trimming cost V 5 bases and J 5 bases; bases outside gene matches: 13. This CDR3 is built from 16 residues. This CDR3 reads CASSPDRGIERYGYTF. CDR3 nucleotides: TGTGCCAGCAGTCCAGACAGGGGAATAGAGCGGTATGGCTACACCTTC.

Concerning this clonotype: A much more abundant neighbour one base away suggests this may be a read error. This sequence joins TRBV11-2 and TRBJ2-5, with D hard to call. The J call is doubtful: the DNA matches TRBJ2-1 better. The germline gives CDR1 SGHAT, CDR2 FQNNGV. This CDR3 is 13 amino acids long. CDR3 DNA: TGTGCCACCAGCTTAGTGGTTCACAATGAGCAGTTCTTC. It encodes CATSLVVHNEQFF.

The table lists this clonotype with many counts. CDR3 in DNA: TGTGCCAGCTCACCGGCACTAGCGGGGACCCCGTCGGGCTACGAGCAGTACTTC. This gives the protein CASSPALAGTPSGYEQYF. V is TRBV18 and J is TRBJ2-7, with 10 bases fitting TRBD2. The CDR3 is made up of 18 amino acids. The V gene's germline CDR1 is KGHSH and CDR2 LQKENI. Losses at the gene ends were 3 bases for V and 3 bases for J; bases not matched to a gene: 14.

This chain connects TRBV18 to TRBJ2-2; 8 bases match TRBD1. The CDR3 length is 15 residues. V was pared by 6 bases and J by 1 base, with 4 bases of the junction left unmatched. The germline V gene encodes CDR1 KGHSH and CDR2 LQKENI. CDR3 in DNA: TGTGCCAGCTCGGCCGGGACAGGGAACACCGGGGAGCTGTTTTTT. Its translation: CASSAGTGNTGELFF.

This clonotype has more than one count but fewer than ten. V is TRBV7-2 and J is TRBJ2-2; D might be TRBD2 (6 bases). The CDR3 is 16 amino acids. In germline, CDR1 is SGHTA, CDR2 FQGNSA. V lost 1 base, J lost 4 bases, and 13 bases lay in between. CDR3 DNA sequence: TGTGCCAGCAGCTTAGTGGGGGGAGTTGGCACCGGGGAGCTGTTTTTT. It codes for CASSLVGGVGTGELFF.

This clonotype was picked up many times. CDR3 sequence (DNA): TGTGCCAGCACCCTTAGCGGGGGGGCTGCAGATACGCAGTATTTT. Translated: CASTLSGGAADTQYF. The chain combines TRBV12-3 or TRBV12-4 with TRBJ2-3, with TRBD2 matching over 11 bases. With V trimmed by 7 bases and J by 4 bases, 7 bases remained unmatched. This CDR3 contains 15 residues.